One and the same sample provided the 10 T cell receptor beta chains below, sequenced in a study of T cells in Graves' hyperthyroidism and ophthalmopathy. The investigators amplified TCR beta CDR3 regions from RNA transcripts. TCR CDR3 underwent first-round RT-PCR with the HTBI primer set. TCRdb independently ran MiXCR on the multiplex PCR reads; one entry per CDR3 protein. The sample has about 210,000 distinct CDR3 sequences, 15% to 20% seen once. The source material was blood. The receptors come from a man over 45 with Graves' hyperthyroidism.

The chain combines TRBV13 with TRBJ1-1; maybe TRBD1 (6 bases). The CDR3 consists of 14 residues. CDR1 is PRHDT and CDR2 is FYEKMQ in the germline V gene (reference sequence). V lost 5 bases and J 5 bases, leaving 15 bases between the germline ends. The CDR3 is CASSQTGQDTEAFF. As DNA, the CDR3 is TGTGCCAGCAGCCAAACAGGGCAAGATACTGAAGCTTTCTTT. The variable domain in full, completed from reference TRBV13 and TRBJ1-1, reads AAGVIQSPRHLIKEKRETATLKCYPIPRHDTVYWYQQGPGQDPQFLISFYEKMQSDKGSIPDRFSAQQFSDYHSELNMSSLELGDSALYFCASSQTGQDTEAFFGQGTRLTVV.

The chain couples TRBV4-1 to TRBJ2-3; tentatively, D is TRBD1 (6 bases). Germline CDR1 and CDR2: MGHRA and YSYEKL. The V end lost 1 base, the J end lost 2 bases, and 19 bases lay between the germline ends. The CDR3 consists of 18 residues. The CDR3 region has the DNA TGCGCCAGCAGCCAAGCATATCGCCCAGGGGCCTACACAGATACGCAGTATTTT. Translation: CASSQAYRPGAYTDTQYF.

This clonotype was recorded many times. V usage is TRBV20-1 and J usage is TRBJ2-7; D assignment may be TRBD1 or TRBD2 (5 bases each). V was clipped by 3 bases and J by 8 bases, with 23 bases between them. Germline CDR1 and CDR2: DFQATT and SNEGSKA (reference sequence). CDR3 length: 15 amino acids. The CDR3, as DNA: TGCAGTGCTAGGGACCTTACGACTGGGGGTGGGAAGCAGTACTTC. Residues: CSARDLTTGGGKQYF.

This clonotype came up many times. The CDR3 spells CASSRGQGVYYEQFF. The DNA for the CDR3 is TGTGCCAGCTCACGCGGACAGGGGGTGTACTATGAGCAGTTCTTC. This chain links TRBV18 with TRBJ2-1; 10 bases are a match to TRBD1. V lost 4 bases to trimming and J lost 8 bases; unmatched junction nucleotides: 8. The CDR3 runs 15 residues. In germline, CDR1 is KGHSH, CDR2 LQKENI.

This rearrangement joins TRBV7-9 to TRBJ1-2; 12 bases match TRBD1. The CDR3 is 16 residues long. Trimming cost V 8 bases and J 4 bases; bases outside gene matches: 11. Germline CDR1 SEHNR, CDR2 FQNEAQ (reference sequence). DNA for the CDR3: TGTGCCAGCGAGAAGGGACAGGGGGCTGGTGGCTATGGCTACACCTTC. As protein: CASEKGQGAGGYGYTF. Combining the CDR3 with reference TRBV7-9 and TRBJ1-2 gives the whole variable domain DTGVSQNPRHKITKRGQNVTFRCDPISEHNRLYWYRQTLGQGPEFLTYFQNEAQLEKSRLLSDRFSAERPKGSFSTLEIQRTEQGDSAMYLCASEKGQGAGGYGYTFGSGTRLTVV.

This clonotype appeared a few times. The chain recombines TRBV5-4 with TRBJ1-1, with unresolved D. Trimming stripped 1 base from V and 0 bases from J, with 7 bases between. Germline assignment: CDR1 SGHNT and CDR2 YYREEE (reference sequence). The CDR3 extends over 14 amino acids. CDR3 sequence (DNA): TGTGCCAGCAGCTTGCAAGCCATGAACACTGAAGCTTTCTTT. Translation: CASSLQAMNTEAFF.

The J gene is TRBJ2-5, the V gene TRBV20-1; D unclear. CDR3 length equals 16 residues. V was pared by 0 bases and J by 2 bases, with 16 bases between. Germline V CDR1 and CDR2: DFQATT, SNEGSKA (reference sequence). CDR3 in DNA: TGCAGTGCTAGAGATTTCGGCGACGTTGCTCAAGAGACCCAGTACTTC. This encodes CSARDFGDVAQETQYF.

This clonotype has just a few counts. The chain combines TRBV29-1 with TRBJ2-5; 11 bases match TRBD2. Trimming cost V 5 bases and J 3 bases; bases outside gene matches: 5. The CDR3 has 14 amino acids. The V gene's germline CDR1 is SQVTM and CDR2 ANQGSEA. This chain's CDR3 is CSVTGLAEEETQYF. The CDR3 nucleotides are TGCAGCGTTACGGGACTAGCGGAAGAAGAGACCCAGTACTTC. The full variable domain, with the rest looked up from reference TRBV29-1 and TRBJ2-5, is SAVISQKPSRDICQRGTSLTIQCQVDSQVTMMFWYRQQPGQSLTLIATANQGSEATYESGFVIDKFPISRPNLTFSTLTVSNMSPEDSSIYLCSVTGLAEEETQYFGPGTRLLVL.

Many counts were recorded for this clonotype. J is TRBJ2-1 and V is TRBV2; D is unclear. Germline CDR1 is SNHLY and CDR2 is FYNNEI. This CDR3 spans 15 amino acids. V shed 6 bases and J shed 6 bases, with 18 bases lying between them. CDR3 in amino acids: CASRKEVVLLNEQFF. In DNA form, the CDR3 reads TGTGCCAGCAGGAAAGAGGTCGTACTACTCAATGAGCAGTTCTTC.

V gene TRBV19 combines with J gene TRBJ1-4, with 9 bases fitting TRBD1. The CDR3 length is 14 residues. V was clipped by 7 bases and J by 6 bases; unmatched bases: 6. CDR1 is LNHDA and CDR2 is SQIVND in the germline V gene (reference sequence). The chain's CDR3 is CASMGDREDEKLFF. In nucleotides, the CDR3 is TGTGCCAGTATGGGGGACAGGGAAGATGAAAAACTGTTTTTT.